The entry below gives a single T cell receptor beta chain sequence along with its context. No antigen is known for it. This sample is drawn from a study of identical twins. General study points: One should note that invariant MAIT and iNKT cells could partly confound zero-insertion analyses. Weaker excess twin sharing was observed in beta out-of-frame sequences.

Healthy Caucasian individuals made up all the donors. CDR1 SGHDT and CDR2 YYEEEE come from the germline V gene. V was shortened by 3 bases and J by 3 bases, with 24 bases between the two germline ends. CDR3 size: 18 residues. Using its own MiXCR run on the 5' RACE reads, TCRdb lists one record per CDR3 protein. The sample records around 290,000 distinct CDR3 sequences, nearly 9.5% being singletons. The data also belong to a second study, concerning yellow fever vaccine responses in identical twins.

Sequencing used CD8+ T cells sorted from blood. The chain employs TRBV5-6 and TRBJ2-5, with D possibly being TRBD1 (6 bases). This sequence was found in a young woman in good health. The CDR3 here is CASSSQPLVGAYEETQYF. Here the CDR3 DNA reads TGTGCCAGCAGCTCGCAACCCTTAGTGGGGGCATACGAAGAGACCCAGTACTTC.